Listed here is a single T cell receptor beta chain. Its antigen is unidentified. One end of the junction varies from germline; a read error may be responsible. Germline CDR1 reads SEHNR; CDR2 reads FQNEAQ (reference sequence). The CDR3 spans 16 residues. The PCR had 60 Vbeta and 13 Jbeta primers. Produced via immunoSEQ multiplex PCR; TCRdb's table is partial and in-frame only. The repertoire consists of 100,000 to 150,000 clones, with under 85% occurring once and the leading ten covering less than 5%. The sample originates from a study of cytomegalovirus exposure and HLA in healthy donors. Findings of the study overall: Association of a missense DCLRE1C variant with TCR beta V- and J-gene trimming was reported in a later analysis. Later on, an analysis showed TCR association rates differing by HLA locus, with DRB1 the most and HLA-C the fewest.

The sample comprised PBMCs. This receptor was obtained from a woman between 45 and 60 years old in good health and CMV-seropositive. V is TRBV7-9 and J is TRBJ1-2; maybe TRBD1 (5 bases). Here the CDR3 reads CSSSSPPGGPVYGYTF. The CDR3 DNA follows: TGTTCCAGCAGCTCCCCACCGGGGGGTCCGGTCTATGGCTACACCTTC.